Presented here are 19 T cell receptor beta chains from one specimen sequenced in a study of blood T cell repertoires in COVID-19. Sequencing used immunoSEQ multiplex PCR; TCRdb keeps in-frame clones, though not all of them. The sample lists 120,000 to 150,000 clones; more than 65% were seen once. Sequencing was performed on peripheral blood. These receptors came from a human donor in a cohort sampled during active COVID-19.

The genes are TRBV23-1 and TRBJ2-2, with TRBD1 as a possible D gene (5 bases). TRBV23-1 is identified as an open reading frame with a role that is uncertain. There are 17 residues in the CDR3. V dropped 4 bases and J dropped 3 bases, with 18 bases sitting between them. The CDR3 bases are TGCGCCAGCAGTCGTTCAACAGGTTCTTATTACACCGGGGAGCTGTTTTTT. It encodes CASSRSTGSYYTGELFF.

The rearrangement links TRBV7-9 to TRBJ2-4; 8 nucleotides line up with TRBD2. Germline CDR1 reads SEHNR; CDR2 reads FQNEAQ (reference sequence). Trimming at V came to 0 bases and at J to 1 base, leaving 2 bases not matched to a gene. The length of the CDR3 is 16 residues. CDR3 residues: CASSLAGRVAKNIQYF. DNA for the CDR3: TGTGCCAGCAGCTTAGCCGGGAGGGTCGCCAAAAACATTCAGTACTTC.

The rearrangement joins TRBV7-2 to TRBJ1-1; tentatively, D is TRBD1 (5 bases). Germline-derived CDR1 and CDR2 are SGHTA and FQGNSA. This CDR3 has 15 amino acids. The ends were cut back, 1 base at V and 3 bases at J, with 12 bases in the middle. Here the CDR3 DNA reads TGTGCCAGCAGCTTAGGGGGGGTGGGTGACACTGAAGCTTTCTTT. This sequence encodes CASSLGGVGDTEAFF. The variable domain in full, completed from reference TRBV7-2 and TRBJ1-1, reads GAGVSQSPSNKVTEKGKDVELRCDPISGHTALYWYRQSLGQGLEFLIYFQGNSAPDKSGLPSDRFSAERTGGSVSTLTIQRTQQEDSAVYLCASSLGGVGDTEAFFGQGTRLTVV.

The CDR3 loop is CASSEGQDYGYTF. The CDR3 DNA reads as TGTGCCAGCAGTGAAGGGCAGGACTATGGCTACACCTTC. This chain connects TRBV2 to TRBJ1-2; no reliable D call. Germline V CDR1 and CDR2: SNHLY, FYNNEI. This CDR3 has 13 residues. Trimming removed 1 base at V and 3 bases at J, with 6 bases between.

This clone was recorded at least ten times. The CDR3 loop is CASSPTGDLSQPQHF. The CDR3 bases are TGCGCCAGCAGTCCCACAGGGGACCTAAGTCAGCCCCAGCATTTT. The chain uses TRBV5-1 and TRBJ1-5; 7 bases match TRBD1. The trim removed 5 bases at V and 6 bases at J, leaving 11 bases unmatched. Germline V gives CDR1 SGHRS, CDR2 YFSETQ. This CDR3 contains 15 residues.

The rearrangement links TRBV9 to TRBJ2-2, with 7 bases matching TRBD1. With 4 bases clipped from V and 7 bases from J, the junction kept 7 bases outside the gene matches. CDR1 is SGDLS, CDR2 YYNGEE, per germline. The CDR3 consists of 14 residues. CDR3 residues: CASSTVQGIGELFF. In DNA, the CDR3 is TGTGCCAGCAGCACCGTACAGGGGATCGGGGAGCTGTTTTTT.

The V call is TRBV5-1, the J call TRBJ1-5; unclear D gene. CDR3 length: 15 residues. Germline V gives CDR1 SGHRS, CDR2 YFSETQ. V lost 0 bases and J 3 bases, leaving 10 bases between the germline ends. CDR3 sequence (DNA): TGCGCCAGCAGCTTGGGGGCAGCCCCCAATCAGCCCCAGCATTTT. Translated, it gives CASSLGAAPNQPQHF. The entire variable domain, with the rest obtained from reference TRBV5-1 and TRBJ1-5, is as follows: KAGVTQTPRYLIKTRGQQVTLSCSPISGHRSVSWYQQTPGQGLQFLFEYFSETQRNKGNFPGRFSGRQFSNSRSEMNVSTLELGDSALYLCASSLGAAPNQPQHFGDGTRLSIL.

This chain uses TRBV6-5 with TRBJ2-1; D gene uncertain. Trimming left V 2 bases short and J 1 base short, with 9 bases between. Germline V gene sequence: CDR1 MNHEY, CDR2 SVGAGI. This CDR3 has 15 residues. The CDR3 sequence: CASSYEGESYNEQFF. CDR3 coding DNA: TGTGCCAGCAGTTACGAAGGAGAATCCTACAATGAGCAGTTCTTC.

The chain uses TRBV5-1 and TRBJ1-1; D is possibly TRBD1 (6 bases). The CDR3 extends over 13 amino acids. CDR1 is SGHRS and CDR2 is YFSETQ in the germline V gene. Trimming pared 3 bases from V and 4 bases from J, leaving 10 bases between. CDR3 loop: CASSSQGPTEAFF. CDR3 bases: TGCGCCAGCAGCTCACAGGGTCCCACTGAAGCTTTCTTT.

This clone came up a few times. The gene calls are TRBV5-5 and TRBJ2-1; D is perhaps TRBD2 (7 bases). Germline-derived CDR1 and CDR2 are SGHKS and YYEKEE (reference sequence). Trimming left V 2 bases short and J 8 bases short, with 14 bases between. CDR3 length: 14 residues. This chain's CDR3 is CASSFGGGAYEQFF. The CDR3 DNA sequence: TGTGCCAGCAGCTTTGGTGGGGGGGCTTATGAGCAGTTCTTC.

The chain uses TRBV6-5 and TRBJ2-1, with 7 positions matching TRBD2. Germline CDR1 MNHEY, CDR2 SVGAGI. Trimming at V came to 5 bases and at J to 4 bases, leaving 8 bases not matched to a gene. There are 15 residues in the CDR3. CDR3 loop: CASSTGWGGYNEQFF. In DNA, the CDR3 is TGTGCCAGCAGTACTGGGTGGGGGGGGTACAATGAGCAGTTCTTC.

This clone was seen a few times. The V call is TRBV29-1, the J call TRBJ1-1; TRBD1 is a possible D gene (6 bases). The germline V gene encodes CDR1 SQVTM and CDR2 ANQGSEA. This CDR3 comprises 14 residues. V was cut by 4 bases and J by 1 base, with 13 bases left in between. The CDR3 loop is CSVATSGANTEAFF. DNA of the CDR3: TGCAGCGTTGCAACCTCAGGGGCGAACACTGAAGCTTTCTTT. Together with reference TRBV29-1 and TRBJ1-1, the CDR3 gives the full variable domain: SAVISQKPSRDICQRGTSLTIQCQVDSQVTMMFWYRQQPGQSLTLIATANQGSEATYESGFVIDKFPISRPNLTFSTLTVSNMSPEDSSIYLCSVATSGANTEAFFGQGTRLTVV.

V is TRBV5-1 and J is TRBJ2-7, with TRBD1 matching 9 bases. Germline CDR1 SGHRS, CDR2 YFSETQ. V lost 3 bases to trimming and J lost 4 bases; unmatched junction nucleotides: 5. The CDR3 length is 14 residues. The CDR3 spells CASSSTGGGYEQYF. The CDR3, as DNA: TGCGCCAGCAGCTCCACAGGGGGCGGGTACGAGCAGTACTTC.

CDR3 DNA sequence: TGTGCCAGCAGTGACCGGACAGGGAACCAGGCCAAAAACATTCAGTACTTC. Translation: CASSDRTGNQAKNIQYF. The chain joins TRBV2 to TRBJ2-4; 8 positions match TRBD1. In germline, CDR1 is SNHLY, CDR2 FYNNEI. The CDR3 totals 17 residues. V dropped 3 bases and J dropped 1; count of bases not matched to a gene: 8.

This chain links TRBV5-4 with TRBJ2-6; 7 bases are shared with TRBD2. CDR1 is SGHNT, CDR2 YYREEE, per germline (reference sequence). The length of the CDR3 is 16 residues. The V and J ends lost 5 bases and 2 bases, in that order; junction bases with no gene match: 7. CDR3 region: CASSFAGTTGANVLTF. The CDR3 DNA is TGTGCCAGCAGTTTTGCTGGGACTACTGGGGCCAACGTCCTGACTTTC.

The chain uses TRBV4-1 and TRBJ1-5, with no clear D. Trimming shortened V by 1 base and J by 7 bases, and 14 bases separated the two germline ends. CDR1 and CDR2 from the germline V gene are MGHRA and YSYEKL. CDR3 size: 15 residues. The CDR3 DNA sequence: TGCGCCAGCAGCCAAGGGAGACAACCGGGACAGCCCCAGCATTTT. Translated: CASSQGRQPGQPQHF.

The chain uses TRBV3-1 (or the pseudogene TRBV3-2) and TRBJ1-6; 7 bases map to TRBD1. CDR3 length: 15 amino acids. Per germline, CDR1 LGHDT and CDR2 YNNKEL (reference sequence). Losses at the gene ends were 3 bases for V and 7 bases for J; bases not matched to a gene: 6. CDR3 residues: CASSQTVTGNSPLHF. Here the CDR3 DNA reads TGTGCCAGCAGCCAGACTGTGACAGGGAATTCACCCCTCCACTTT.

The chain is built from TRBV5-4 and TRBJ2-2, with D possibly matching TRBD1 (6 bases). Germline lookup yields CDR1 SGHNT and CDR2 YYREEE (reference sequence). Between the trimmed V and J ends, which lost 8 bases and 0 bases, there was a span of 14 bases. The CDR3 length is 15 residues. DNA of the CDR3: TGTGCCAGTAAGAGGGACAACGCGAACACCGGGGAGCTGTTTTTT. It translates to CASKRDNANTGELFF.

This clone has just a few counts. The sample holds other DNA sequences that translate to the same CDR3. The chain links TRBV11-2 to TRBJ2-7, with 12 positions matching TRBD2. The CDR3 length is 15 residues. Germline CDR1 is SGHAT and CDR2 is FQNNGV. V lost 4 bases, J lost 4 bases, and 5 bases stayed unmatched. In DNA form, the CDR3 reads TGTGCCAGCAGCTCCGGACTAGCGGGGTCATACGAGCAGTACTTC. Translated: CASSSGLAGSYEQYF. The variable domain in full, with the rest retrieved from reference TRBV11-2 and TRBJ2-7, is EAGVAQSPRYKIIEKRQSVAFWCNPISGHATLYWYQQILGQGPKLLIQFQNNGVVDDSQLPKDRFSAERLKGVDSTLKIQPAKLEDSAVYLCASSSGLAGSYEQYFGPGTRLTVT.